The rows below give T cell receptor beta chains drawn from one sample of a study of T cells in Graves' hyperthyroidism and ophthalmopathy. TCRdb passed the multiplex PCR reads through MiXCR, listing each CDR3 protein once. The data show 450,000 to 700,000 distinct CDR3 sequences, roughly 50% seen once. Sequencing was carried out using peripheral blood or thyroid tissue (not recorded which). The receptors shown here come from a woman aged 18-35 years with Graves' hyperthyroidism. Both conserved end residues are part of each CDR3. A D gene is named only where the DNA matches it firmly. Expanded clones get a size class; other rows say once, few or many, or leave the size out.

CDR3 DNA: TGCGCCAGCAGCTTGCTAGGCACCAATGAGCAGTTCTTC
CDR3 protein: CASSLLGTNEQFF
D gene: -
clone size: -
J gene: TRBJ2-1
V gene: TRBV5-1

CDR3 DNA: TGTGCCAGCAGCCAAGATCCAGCAGGGGGTTACGAGCAGTACTTC
CDR3 protein: CASSQDPAGGYEQYF
D gene: TRBD1
clone size: few
J gene: TRBJ2-7
V gene: TRBV3-1

CDR3 DNA: TGCAGCGTTGAAAGGCAGGGCGGGGATCGGGGCACTGAAGCTTTCTTT
CDR3 protein: CSVERQGGDRGTEAFF
D gene: -
clone size: many
J gene: TRBJ1-1
V gene: TRBV29-1

CDR3 DNA: TGTGCCAGCAGTTACAGGGGGCAACAGCCCCAGCATTTT
CDR3 protein: CASSYRGQQPQHF
D gene: TRBD1
clone size: -
J gene: TRBJ1-5
V gene: TRBV27

CDR3 DNA: TGTGCCAGCAGCTCTTCCGACAGGGCGTACACCGGGGAGCTGTTTTTT
CDR3 protein: CASSSSDRAYTGELFF
D gene: TRBD1
clone size: many
J gene: TRBJ2-2
V gene: TRBV5-5

CDR3 DNA: TGTGCCAGCTCACCTCGACAGGGGGACACTGAAGCTTTCTTT
CDR3 protein: CASSPRQGDTEAFF
D gene: TRBD1
clone size: many
J gene: TRBJ1-1
V gene: TRBV18

CDR3 DNA: TGTGCCAGCAGTTACTCCAGGAGCGGTGGCACTGAAGCTTTCTTT
CDR3 protein: CASSYSRSGGTEAFF
D gene: -
clone size: many
J gene: TRBJ1-1
V gene: TRBV6-5

CDR3 DNA: TGTGCCACCAGCAGAGTCCTAACCTACGAGCAGTACTTC
CDR3 protein: CATSRVLTYEQYF
D gene: -
clone size: many
J gene: TRBJ2-7
V gene: TRBV15

CDR3 DNA: TGCAGCGTTCTTACCGCCGCAGTGATTGTGGAGACCCAGCATTTT
CDR3 protein: CSVLTAAVIVETQHF
D gene: -
clone size: -
J gene: TRBJ1-5
V gene: TRBV29-1

CDR3 DNA: TGTGCCAGCAGTGCCATCGACAGGGGTGATCAGCCCCAGCATTTT
CDR3 protein: CASSAIDRGDQPQHF
D gene: TRBD1
clone size: few
J gene: TRBJ1-5
V gene: TRBV6-1

CDR3 DNA: TGTGCCACCAGTGGTGGGCAACGCCAGCCCCAGCATTTT
CDR3 protein: CATSGGQRQPQHF
D gene: -
clone size: many
J gene: TRBJ1-5
V gene: TRBV24-1

CDR3 DNA: TGCGCCAGCAGCCAAGATTTAGGGGTTTCGTACGAGCAGTACTTC
CDR3 protein: CASSQDLGVSYEQYF
D gene: -
clone size: -
J gene: TRBJ2-7
V gene: TRBV4-1

CDR3 DNA: TGTGCCAGCAGTTTATCAGGGTTGGCGGGAGCCCACGAGCAGTACTTC
CDR3 protein: CASSLSGLAGAHEQYF
D gene: TRBD2
clone size: -
J gene: TRBJ2-7
V gene: TRBV27

CDR3 DNA: TGTGCCAGCAGCTTCGGACAGGGGACCTACGAGCAGTACTTC
CDR3 protein: CASSFGQGTYEQYF
D gene: TRBD1
clone size: many
J gene: TRBJ2-7
V gene: TRBV7-9

CDR3 DNA: TGCAGCGTTGAACCCGGGAGACAGGGGGGGCAGCCCCAGCATTTT
CDR3 protein: CSVEPGRQGGQPQHF
D gene: TRBD1
clone size: -
J gene: TRBJ1-5
V gene: TRBV29-1

CDR3 DNA: TGTGCCAGCAGCTTGTTTTTCCTAGCGGGAGGGGGTGAGCAGTACTTC
CDR3 protein: CASSLFFLAGGGEQYF
D gene: TRBD2
clone size: -
J gene: TRBJ2-7
V gene: TRBV5-4

CDR3 DNA: TGTGTCAGCAGCTTATGGGGCTATAATTCACCCCTCCACTTT
CDR3 protein: CVSSLWGYNSPLHF
D gene: -
clone size: -
J gene: TRBJ1-6
V gene: TRBV7-8

CDR3 DNA: TGTGCCACCAGCAGAGATCGCGGGACAGGGGGGTACAATGAAAAACTGTTTTTT
CDR3 protein: CATSRDRGTGGYNEKLFF
D gene: TRBD1
clone size: -
J gene: TRBJ1-4
V gene: TRBV15

CDR3 DNA: TGTGCCAGCAGTGGAATCGACAGGGTACGTTCGGAAGATACGCAGTATTTT
CDR3 protein: CASSGIDRVRSEDTQYF
D gene: TRBD1
clone size: -
J gene: TRBJ2-3
V gene: TRBV6-4

CDR3 DNA: TGTGCCAGCAGTTTCTCCGACAGGGTTGGCTACGAGCATTTT
CDR3 protein: CASSFSDRVGYEHF
D gene: TRBD1
clone size: few
J gene: TRBJ1-5
V gene: TRBV27

CDR3 DNA: TGCGCCAGCTCTACTAGCTCTAACTATGGCTACACCTTC
CDR3 protein: CASSTSSNYGYTF
D gene: -
clone size: -
J gene: TRBJ1-2
V gene: TRBV5-1

CDR3 DNA: TGCAGTGCTAGAGATCAGTTGGGTTCCTACAATGAGCAGTACTTC
CDR3 protein: CSARDQLGSYNEQYF
D gene: -
clone size: -
J gene: TRBJ2-7
V gene: TRBV20-1

CDR3 DNA: TGTGCCAGCAGACTCCCGCAGGGAAACACCATATATTTT
CDR3 protein: CASRLPQGNTIYF
D gene: -
clone size: few
J gene: TRBJ1-3
V gene: TRBV7-2

CDR3 DNA: TGTGCCAGCAGCTTCGAGGGGAAGACAGATACGCAGTATTTT
CDR3 protein: CASSFEGKTDTQYF
D gene: -
clone size: many
J gene: TRBJ2-3
V gene: TRBV7-8

CDR3 DNA: TGTGCCACCAGTGATTTTCGGGTGTGGCAGCCCCAGCATTTT
CDR3 protein: CATSDFRVWQPQHF
D gene: -
clone size: few
J gene: TRBJ1-5
V gene: TRBV24-1

CDR3 DNA: TGTGCCAGCAGCCCACGCGGTGGAGTCGGGCAGTACTTC
CDR3 protein: CASSPRGGVGQYF
D gene: -
clone size: many
J gene: TRBJ2-7
V gene: TRBV12-3/TRBV12-4

CDR3 DNA: TGTGCCAGCAGTTTGTTGGGATCGGGGGCGCACACTGAAGCTTTCTTT
CDR3 protein: CASSLLGSGAHTEAFF
D gene: -
clone size: few
J gene: TRBJ1-1
V gene: TRBV27

CDR3 DNA: TGTGCCAGCAGCCCGCAGGGGGCCTTAGGCAATCAGCCCCAGCATTTT
CDR3 protein: CASSPQGALGNQPQHF
D gene: TRBD1
clone size: -
J gene: TRBJ1-5
V gene: TRBV12-3/TRBV12-4

CDR3 DNA: TGTGCCAGCAAAGACAGGGGTGGCAATCAGCCCCAGCATTTT
CDR3 protein: CASKDRGGNQPQHF
D gene: TRBD1
clone size: many
J gene: TRBJ1-5
V gene: TRBV2

CDR3 DNA: TGTGCCAGCAGCCCACTGAGCGGCACGGGGGAGCAGTTCTTC
CDR3 protein: CASSPLSGTGEQFF
D gene: -
clone size: many
J gene: TRBJ2-1
V gene: TRBV7-9

CDR3 DNA: TGTACCGGCAGAGGGGGAGATGAAAAACTGTTTTTT
CDR3 protein: CTGRGGDEKLFF
D gene: -
clone size: -
J gene: TRBJ1-4
V gene: TRBV12-3/TRBV12-4

CDR3 DNA: TGTGCCATCAGTAAGGGACAGAGCAATCAGCCCCAGTACTTC
CDR3 protein: CAISKGQSNQPQYF
D gene: TRBD1
clone size: -
J gene: TRBJ2-5
V gene: TRBV10-3

CDR3 DNA: TGTGCCAGCAGCTTGGACTACCACGGGGAGCTGTTTTTT
CDR3 protein: CASSLDYHGELFF
D gene: -
clone size: -
J gene: TRBJ2-2
V gene: TRBV7-9

CDR3 DNA: TGCAGTGCTAGAGACCTGGAGCAGGGCCGGGACACCGGGGAGCTGTTTTTT
CDR3 protein: CSARDLEQGRDTGELFF
D gene: -
clone size: few
J gene: TRBJ2-2
V gene: TRBV20-1

CDR3 DNA: TGTGCCTGGGCGGGTAGCGGGAGGCTCCAAGAGACCCAGTACTTC
CDR3 protein: CAWAGSGRLQETQYF
D gene: TRBD2
clone size: -
J gene: TRBJ2-5
V gene: TRBV30

CDR3 DNA: TGTGCCGCCGAGGAGGGGGCCGGGGAGACCCAGTACTTC
CDR3 protein: CAAEEGAGETQYF
D gene: -
clone size: many
J gene: TRBJ2-5
V gene: TRBV7-2

CDR3 DNA: TGTGCCATCAGTGCCGACAGGGGATCTTCACCCCTCCACTTT
CDR3 protein: CAISADRGSSPLHF
D gene: TRBD1
clone size: once
J gene: TRBJ1-6
V gene: TRBV10-3

CDR3 DNA: TGTGCTAGACCCCCTAGCGGGAGTTCTGTATACGAGCAGTACTTC
CDR3 protein: CARPPSGSSVYEQYF
D gene: TRBD2
clone size: -
J gene: TRBJ2-7
V gene: TRBV25-1

CDR3 DNA: TGTGCCAGCAGCGACCGGGACAGGAAAAATTCACCCCTCCACTTT
CDR3 protein: CASSDRDRKNSPLHF
D gene: TRBD1
clone size: many
J gene: TRBJ1-6
V gene: TRBV13

CDR3 DNA: TGTGCCAGCAGCTTGTGGGTTGGGTTCGACGAGCAGTACTTC
CDR3 protein: CASSLWVGFDEQYF
D gene: -
clone size: many
J gene: TRBJ2-7
V gene: TRBV7-2

CDR3 DNA: TGTGCCATGACTAGCGGGAGGGCTAGCACAGATACGCAGTATTTT
CDR3 protein: CAMTSGRASTDTQYF
D gene: TRBD2
clone size: -
J gene: TRBJ2-3
V gene: TRBV10-3

CDR3 DNA: TGTGCCAGCAGAACGGGACTCCGGGACAGGCACTATGGCTACACCTTC
CDR3 protein: CASRTGLRDRHYGYTF
D gene: TRBD1
clone size: many
J gene: TRBJ1-2
V gene: TRBV6-5

CDR3 DNA: TGCAGTGCTAGATGGGGGGCTAGCGGGAGTGGCGAGCAGTACTTC
CDR3 protein: CSARWGASGSGEQYF
D gene: TRBD2
clone size: once
J gene: TRBJ2-7
V gene: TRBV20-1

CDR3 DNA: TGTGCCAGCAGTTTAGGAGGGACAGGAGGGTTTCAGCCCCAGCATTTT
CDR3 protein: CASSLGGTGGFQPQHF
D gene: TRBD1
clone size: many
J gene: TRBJ1-5
V gene: TRBV12-3/TRBV12-4